These 32 T cell receptor beta chains share one sample of origin, sequenced in a study of blood T cell repertoires in COVID-19. Profiling relied on immunoSEQ multiplex PCR, and the TCRdb table lists in-frame clones only, not all of them. The data show fewer than 150,000 clones, nearly 90% seen once. Material: peripheral blood. Source of these receptors: a woman aged 60-75 years with COVID-19, enrolled during active disease.

This rearrangement joins TRBV10-3 to TRBJ2-5; TRBD1 is a possible D gene (5 bases). The CDR3 runs 13 residues. The germline V gene has CDR1 ENHRY and CDR2 SYGVKD. V was shortened by 5 bases and J by 4 bases, with 11 bases between the two germline ends. CDR3 bases: TGTGCCATCAGTCCTGGAAGGGGAGAGACCCAGTACTTC. This sequence encodes CAISPGRGETQYF.

V gene TRBV25-1 combines with J gene TRBJ2-5, with 11 bases that match TRBD2. Trimming at V came to 5 bases and at J to 4 bases, leaving 15 bases not matched to a gene. The CDR3 is 18 residues long. Per the germline V gene, CDR1 is MGHDK and CDR2 is SYGVNS. The CDR3 reads CASSNSGGAFSLRETQYF. The CDR3 DNA reads as TGTGCCAGCAGTAATAGCGGGGGGGCCTTCAGCTTAAGAGAGACCCAGTACTTC. The whole variable domain, remainder taken from reference TRBV25-1 and TRBJ2-5, is EADIYQTPRYLVIGTGKKITLECSQTMGHDKMYWYQQDPGMELHLIHYSYGVNSTEKGDLSSESTVSRIRTEHFPLTLESARPSHTSQYLCASSNSGGAFSLRETQYFGPGTRLLVL.

J is TRBJ2-6 and V is TRBV18; 12 nucleotides line up with TRBD1. V was clipped by 0 bases and J by 1 base; unmatched bases: 7. Germline values: CDR1 KGHSH, CDR2 LQKENI. The CDR3 is 20 amino acids. CDR3 nucleotide sequence: TGTGCCAGCTCACCACCCGGGACAGGGGGCGGCCCTTCTGGGGCCAACGTCCTGACTTTC. Amino acids: CASSPPGTGGGPSGANVLTF.

This chain uses TRBV6-5 with TRBJ1-1; D not certain. Between the trimmed V and J ends, which lost 6 bases and 1 base, there was a span of 9 bases. The CDR3 is 13 residues long. Per the germline V gene, CDR1 is MNHEY and CDR2 is SVGAGI. The CDR3 loop reads CASSSTQNTEAFF. DNA of the CDR3: TGTGCCAGCAGCTCTACGCAGAACACTGAAGCTTTCTTT.

V is TRBV5-1 and J is TRBJ2-2; D is possibly TRBD2 (5 bases). The CDR3 has 15 amino acids. Germline V gives CDR1 SGHRS, CDR2 YFSETQ. V was cut by 7 bases and J by 1 base, with 14 bases left in between. The CDR3 DNA sequence: TGCGCCAGCCACTCTGGAGGACTGAACACCGGGGAGCTGTTTTTT. Its translation is CASHSGGLNTGELFF. Full variable domain (remainder filled in from reference TRBV5-1 and TRBJ2-2): KAGVTQTPRYLIKTRGQQVTLSCSPISGHRSVSWYQQTPGQGLQFLFEYFSETQRNKGNFPGRFSGRQFSNSRSEMNVSTLELGDSALYLCASHSGGLNTGELFFGEGSRLTVL.

The chain uses TRBV15 and TRBJ1-1; a weak D match, TRBD1 (5 bases). The CDR3 runs to 15 residues. V lost 1 base, J lost 1 base, and 10 bases lay in between. CDR1 is LNHNV, CDR2 YYDKDF, per germline (reference sequence). CDR3: CATSRGGGTNTEAFF. Here the CDR3 DNA reads TGTGCCACCAGCAGAGGGGGGGGAACGAACACTGAAGCTTTCTTT.

The V call is TRBV6-5, the J call TRBJ1-1; D gene ambiguous. Germline V lookup: CDR1 MNHEY, CDR2 SVGAGI. V was clipped by 4 bases and J by 8 bases, with 17 bases between them. This CDR3 region has 14 residues. The chain's CDR3 is CASSSGPVTREAFF. DNA for the CDR3: TGTGCCAGCAGTTCCGGGCCTGTAACTAGGGAAGCTTTCTTT.

This chain uses TRBV10-3 with TRBJ2-7; 9 positions match TRBD1. V dropped 6 bases and J dropped 7; count of bases not matched to a gene: 13. The CDR3 is 15 amino acids. Germline values: CDR1 ENHRY, CDR2 SYGVKD. The CDR3 DNA reads TGTGCCATCAGAGAAACAGGGGGCGCCGGCGGGGAGCAGTACTTC. Protein sequence: CAIRETGGAGGEQYF.

This clone was found once. The rearrangement links TRBV7-8 to TRBJ1-1; TRBD1 matches 8 bases. V dropped 2 bases and J dropped 4; count of bases not matched to a gene: 3. The CDR3 is 14 amino acids. Germline CDR1 and CDR2: SGHVS and FQNEAQ. The chain's CDR3 is CASSLTGGVTEAFF. In nucleotides, the CDR3 is TGTGCCAGCAGCTTAACAGGGGGGGTCACTGAAGCTTTCTTT.

The chain is built from TRBV7-3 and TRBJ2-2; D gene uncertain. The length of the CDR3 is 17 residues. Germline values: CDR1 SGHTA, CDR2 FQGTGA. V lost 1 base, J lost 6 bases, and 18 bases lay in between. CDR3 region: CASSLNAGSLNAGELFF. Here the CDR3 DNA reads TGTGCCAGCAGCTTAAATGCAGGTTCCCTTAACGCCGGGGAGCTGTTTTTT. The variable domain in full, completed from reference TRBV7-3 and TRBJ2-2, reads GAGVSQTPSNKVTEKGKYVELRCDPISGHTALYWYRQSLGQGPEFLIYFQGTGAADDSGLPNDRFFAVRPEGSVSTLKIQRTERGDSAVYLCASSLNAGSLNAGELFFGEGSRLTVL.

The chain uses TRBV19 and TRBJ1-1; 7 bases align to TRBD1. V shed 5 bases, J shed 10 bases, and the junction held 13 bases outside the gene matches. There are 14 residues in the CDR3. Germline CDR1 LNHDA, CDR2 SQIVND (reference sequence). This CDR3 reads CASSSSGPTGLAFF. CDR3 sequence (DNA): TGTGCCAGTAGTTCTTCAGGCCCGACAGGGCTAGCTTTCTTT.

This chain links TRBV29-1 with TRBJ1-2, with 9 bases lining up with TRBD1. The CDR3 is 13 residues long. V was clipped by 6 bases and J by 6 bases; unmatched bases: 8. Germline loops: CDR1 SQVTM, CDR2 ANQGSEA. CDR3 loop: CSVGDRALNGYTF. The CDR3 DNA reads TGCAGCGTCGGGGACAGGGCGTTAAATGGCTACACCTTC.

CDR3 DNA sequence: TGTGCCAGCAGCGGGACAGGAGGAAACACCATATATTTT. Protein: CASSGTGGNTIYF. This chain links TRBV7-9 with TRBJ1-3; 8 bases map to TRBD1. This CDR3 is built from 13 residues. The ends lost 5 bases at V and 4 bases at J; junction bases unmatched: 1. Germline CDR1 SEHNR, CDR2 FQNEAQ (reference sequence).

The chain links TRBV3-1 (or the pseudogene TRBV3-2) to TRBJ2-3; 14 bases match TRBD2. The CDR3 contains 16 residues. Germline V gene sequence: CDR1 LGHDT, CDR2 YNNKEL (reference sequence). V lost 4 bases, J lost 6 bases, and 6 bases stayed unmatched. CDR3 in DNA: TGTGCCAGCAGCCCCCGGACTAGCGGGGGGAGGGATACGCAGTATTTT. Translated, it gives CASSPRTSGGRDTQYF.

The table lists this clone with a count of one. This chain uses TRBV7-8 with TRBJ1-1, with TRBD1 matching 8 bases. The CDR3 has 14 residues. V trimming: 6 bases; J trimming: 0 bases; junction bases outside the gene matches: 3. The germline V gene has CDR1 SGHVS and CDR2 FQNEAQ. The CDR3 coding sequence is TGTGCCAGCAGGGTGGACAGGGTGAACACTGAAGCTTTCTTT. Translation: CASRVDRVNTEAFF.

The chain combines TRBV9 with TRBJ2-7, with 9 bases aligning to TRBD1. Germline CDR1 is SGDLS and CDR2 is YYNGEE. Unmatched junction bases numbered 12, after V lost 2 bases and J lost 6 bases. The CDR3 has 16 residues. CDR3: CASSVTPGTGLGEQYF. For the CDR3, the DNA is TGTGCCAGCAGCGTTACTCCCGGGACAGGGTTGGGCGAGCAGTACTTC.

V gene TRBV9 combines with J gene TRBJ1-1, with a weak D call TRBD1 (6 bases). The CDR3 consists of 15 residues. Germline V gene data show CDR1 as SGDLS and CDR2 as YYNGEE. Trimming pared 0 bases from V and 1 base from J, leaving 10 bases between. CDR3 DNA: TGTGCCAGCAGCGTAGGGACAGCAAAGAACACTGAAGCTTTCTTT. This codes for CASSVGTAKNTEAFF.

J is TRBJ1-6 and V is TRBV7-2; D call uncertain. V was shortened by 5 bases and J by 7 bases, with 12 bases between the two germline ends. The CDR3 is made up of 14 amino acids. Germline V CDR1 and CDR2: SGHTA, FQGNSA. CDR3 in amino acids: CASSPETWNSPLHF. CDR3 nucleotides: TGTGCCAGCAGCCCAGAAACCTGGAATTCACCCCTCCACTTT. Drawing the rest from reference TRBV7-2 and TRBJ1-6, the complete variable domain is GAGVSQSPSNKVTEKGKDVELRCDPISGHTALYWYRQSLGQGLEFLIYFQGNSAPDKSGLPSDRFSAERTGGSVSTLTIQRTQQEDSAVYLCASSPETWNSPLHFGNGTRLTVT.

The chain recombines TRBV3-1 (or the pseudogene TRBV3-2) with TRBJ1-2; 8 bases align to TRBD1. The trim removed 0 bases at V and 6 bases at J, leaving 12 bases unmatched. The CDR3 contains 17 residues. Germline V lookup: CDR1 LGHDT, CDR2 YNNKEL (reference sequence). CDR3 residues: CASSQEFTGGEGDGYTF. For the CDR3, the DNA is TGTGCCAGCAGCCAAGAATTTACAGGGGGGGAGGGAGATGGCTACACCTTC.

The gene calls are TRBV20-1 and TRBJ1-2; D ambiguous. The CDR3 contains 11 residues. Looked up from germline, CDR1 is DFQATT and CDR2 is SNEGSKA (reference sequence). The V gene lost 6 bases and the J gene lost 3 bases, with 8 bases spanning the gap. The CDR3 DNA is TGCAGTGCGCGGGAGGACTATGGCTACACCTTC. Translated, it gives CSAREDYGYTF.

The chain employs TRBV14 and TRBJ1-5, with D possibly being TRBD1 (5 bases). Looked up from germline, CDR1 is SGHDN and CDR2 is FVKESK. V shed 7 bases and J shed 3 bases, with 10 bases lying between them. This CDR3 region has 13 residues. The CDR3 loop reads CASNSGLNQPQHF. CDR3 nucleotides: TGTGCCAGCAACTCAGGGCTCAATCAGCCCCAGCATTTT.

The rearrangement joins TRBV21-1 to TRBJ2-5; the table's D call, TRBD2, has no DNA check behind it. TRBV21-1 is a documented pseudogene. The CDR3 spans 17 residues. The CDR3 here is CASSNGVWTGGGETQYF. CDR3 nucleotide sequence: TGTGCCAGCAGCAATGGGGTCTGGACGGGAGGGGGAGAGACCCAGTACTTC.

V is TRBV4-2 and J is TRBJ2-6, with 7 positions matching TRBD1. The CDR3 is made up of 17 amino acids. The germline gives CDR1 LGHNA, CDR2 YNFKEQ. Losses at the gene ends were 1 base for V and 0 bases for J; bases not matched to a gene: 3. This CDR3 is CASSQGTGGSGANVLTF. The CDR3 region has the DNA TGTGCCAGCAGCCAAGGGACAGGCGGCTCTGGGGCCAACGTCCTGACTTTC.

J is TRBJ2-3 and V is TRBV9, with 9 bases matching TRBD2. Germline CDR1 and CDR2: SGDLS and YYNGEE. V shed 10 bases and J 0 bases; nucleotides not matched to a gene: 6. The CDR3 consists of 14 residues. The CDR3 here is CASGGGASTDTQYF. The CDR3 region has the DNA TGTGCCTCGGGCGGGGGGGCTAGCACAGATACGCAGTATTTT.

The rearrangement uses TRBV19 and TRBJ1-1, with 7 nucleotides matching TRBD1. Germline V gene lookup returns CDR1 LNHDA and CDR2 SQIVND (reference sequence). V dropped 5 bases and J dropped 0; count of bases not matched to a gene: 9. The CDR3 runs 16 residues. The DNA of the CDR3 is TGTGCCAGTAGTCCGAGACAGGGTGGGGTGAACACTGAAGCTTTCTTT. Protein product: CASSPRQGGVNTEAFF.

The J gene is TRBJ2-5, the V gene TRBV12-3 or TRBV12-4; tentative D call: TRBD2 (6 bases). The CDR3 length is 13 residues. V was cut by 3 bases and J by 3 bases, with 8 bases left in between. CDR3 sequence reads: CASSFGGEETQYF. CDR3 DNA: TGTGCCAGCAGTTTTGGAGGGGAAGAGACCCAGTACTTC.

CDR3 amino acids: CASSKAGRTPFDQPQHF. In DNA form, the CDR3 reads TGTGCCAGCAGCAAAGCTGGCAGGACACCATTCGATCAGCCCCAGCATTTT. The genes are TRBV21-1 and TRBJ1-5; the listed D gene, TRBD1, was not tested against the DNA. TRBV21-1 is a pseudogene. This CDR3 has 17 amino acids.

The rearrangement links TRBV4-3 to TRBJ1-5; 7 bases line up with TRBD1. With V trimmed by 0 bases and J by 6 bases, 5 bases remained unmatched. Germline V CDR1 and CDR2: LGHNA, YSLEER. This CDR3 region has 15 residues. The CDR3 DNA sequence: TGCGCCAGCAGCCAAGATTGGACAGGTAGTCAGCCCCAGCATTTT. Amino acid sequence: CASSQDWTGSQPQHF.

This clone was seen only once. The chain links TRBV9 to TRBJ1-1; perhaps TRBD1 as D (6 bases). Germline V gene lookup returns CDR1 SGDLS and CDR2 YYNGEE. V was pared by 0 bases and J by 1 base, with 10 bases between. The CDR3 length is 15 residues. The CDR3 reads CASSVDGQSNTEAFF. CDR3 DNA sequence: TGTGCCAGCAGCGTAGATGGACAGTCGAACACTGAAGCTTTCTTT.

V gene TRBV6-6 combines with J gene TRBJ2-4, with D perhaps TRBD1 (5 bases). Germline assignment: CDR1 MNHNY and CDR2 SVGAGI (reference sequence). This CDR3 has 13 residues. V lost 6 bases, J lost 0 bases, and 6 bases lay in between. CDR3 bases: TGTGCCAGCAGGACAGTAGCCAAAAACATTCAGTACTTC. It encodes CASRTVAKNIQYF.

Comments on this clone: Other DNA sequences in the sample encode the same CDR3. The rearrangement links TRBV7-2 to TRBJ2-7; no clear D gene. Trimming left V 0 bases short and J 0 bases short, with 6 bases between. CDR1 is SGHTA, CDR2 FQGNSA, per germline. The CDR3 is 14 residues long. The CDR3 sequence: CASSLARSSYEQYF. The DNA of the CDR3 is TGTGCCAGCAGCTTAGCCCGGAGCTCCTACGAGCAGTACTTC.

V and J are TRBV4-2 and TRBJ2-7; 7 nucleotides match TRBD2. With V trimmed by 2 bases and J by 5 bases, 6 bases remained unmatched. CDR1 is LGHNA and CDR2 is YNFKEQ in the germline V gene. This CDR3 is 14 amino acids long. CDR3 protein: CASSQTGRGDEQYF. The CDR3 DNA sequence: TGTGCCAGCAGCCAAACGGGGAGGGGAGACGAGCAGTACTTC.